What follows are 4 T cell receptor beta chains derived from one specimen sequenced in a study of molecular identifiers for immune sequencing clone quantification. TCRdb called the PCR reads again in MiXCR, with one record for every CDR3 protein. Among about 640,000 distinct CDR3 sequences listed, roughly 21% were seen once. Sequenced input: naive CD8+ T cells from blood, with Jurkat cell RNA spiked in. Subset meaning: FACS-sorted CD8+CD4-CCR7+CD45RA+ naive T cells. Receptors originate from a human donor in good health. Some libraries in this study had Jurkat cell RNA spiked in.

This sequence joins TRBV4-3 and TRBJ2-1, with a possible D match to TRBD2 (6 bases). Germline values: CDR1 LGHNA, CDR2 YSLEER. The CDR3 consists of 17 residues. V lost 0 bases and J lost 1, with 13 bases in between. The chain's CDR3 is CASSQDHGSGSYNEQFF. The CDR3 DNA reads as TGCGCCAGCAGCCAAGACCACGGGAGCGGGTCCTACAATGAGCAGTTCTTC.

The V gene is TRBV4-3, the J gene TRBJ2-1; possibly TRBD1 for D (6 bases). Per germline, CDR1 LGHNA and CDR2 YSLEER. V lost 1 base to trimming and J lost 3 bases, with 10 bases between them. The CDR3 is 15 residues long. The CDR3 loop is CASSQARGRYNEQFF. DNA of the CDR3: TGCGCCAGCAGCCAAGCCAGGGGCCGCTACAATGAGCAGTTCTTC.

The genes are TRBV25-1 and TRBJ1-6; unclear D gene. CDR3 length equals 12 residues. Germline CDR1 reads MGHDK; CDR2 reads SYGVNS. V lost 1 base, J lost 12 bases, and 7 bases lay in between. The CDR3: CASSEWGEPLHF. As DNA, the CDR3 is TGTGCCAGCAGTGAATGGGGTGAACCCCTCCACTTT.

This clonotype has ten or more counts. V gene TRBV7-6 combines with J gene TRBJ2-3; TRBD2 agrees at 9 bases. V lost 5 bases, J lost 5 bases, and 23 bases stayed unmatched. Germline V gene lookup returns CDR1 SGHVS and CDR2 FNYEAQ. The CDR3 has 20 amino acids. The chain's CDR3 is CASSPRRGSGGTHARDTQYF. CDR3 DNA sequence: TGTGCCAGCAGCCCCCGTAGGGGGAGCGGGGGGACCCATGCCCGAGATACGCAGTATTTT.